Listed below are T cell receptor beta chains from one sample, sequenced in a study of human T cells and chemical hapten exposure. Each CDR3 protein gets one entry after TCRdb re-called the RACE reads with MiXCR. Of roughly 200,000 distinct CDR3 sequences in the sample, about 20% were seen once. The sample here was whole blood, taken in connection with sensitization to the hapten diphenylcyclopropenone (DPC). The receptors were gathered from a woman aged 50 to 60 with alopecia areata. Some clones in this sample may be carry-over from other donors' samples. The CDR3 runs from the conserved cysteine through the conserved F or W. The D gene is left open where the match is weak. Not all rows give a size; the values are once, few, many and, for expanded clones, a class.

J gene: TRBJ1-2; D gene: .; clone size: .; V gene: TRBV29-1; CDR3 DNA: TGCAGCGTTGATAGGGGGGAGGCTGGCTACACCTTC; CDR3 protein: CSVDRGEAGYTF
J gene: TRBJ1-1; D gene: .; clone size: .; V gene: TRBV7-2; CDR3 DNA: TGTGCCAGCAGCAAAGGGGGAGGCACTGAAGCTTTCTTT; CDR3 protein: CASSKGGGTEAFF
J gene: TRBJ2-5; D gene: TRBD1; clone size: .; V gene: TRBV11-1; CDR3 DNA: TGTGCCAGCAGCCAACGACAGGGGAGAAGGCAAGAGACCCAGTACTTC; CDR3 protein: CASSQRQGRRQETQYF
J gene: TRBJ1-5; D gene: .; clone size: few; V gene: TRBV12-3/TRBV12-4; CDR3 DNA: TGTGCCAGCAGCCCCCTGGGGGGGCCCACGAATCAGCCCCAGCATTTT; CDR3 protein: CASSPLGGPTNQPQHF
J gene: TRBJ1-2; D gene: TRBD1; clone size: .; V gene: TRBV29-1; CDR3 DNA: TGCAGCGCAGACCTTGGACAGGGGCCTTATTCTGGCTACACCTTC; CDR3 protein: CSADLGQGPYSGYTF
J gene: TRBJ2-1; D gene: TRBD2; clone size: few; V gene: TRBV6-6; CDR3 DNA: TGTGCCAGCAGTTACAGGACTAGCGGTGACAATGAGCAGTTCTTC; CDR3 protein: CASSYRTSGDNEQFF
J gene: TRBJ2-5; D gene: .; clone size: .; V gene: TRBV5-1; CDR3 DNA: TGCGCCAGCAGTCCTACCGTAGGGGAAGAGACCCAGTACTTC; CDR3 protein: CASSPTVGEETQYF
J gene: TRBJ2-7; D gene: .; clone size: .; V gene: TRBV6-1; CDR3 DNA: TGTGCCAGCAGTGCCCCGACAGAGACCTACGAGCAGTACTTC; CDR3 protein: CASSAPTETYEQYF
J gene: TRBJ1-1; D gene: .; clone size: few; V gene: TRBV29-1; CDR3 DNA: TGCAGCGTTGAAGAATCGGTGGCGGAAGCTTTCTTT; CDR3 protein: CSVEESVAEAFF
J gene: TRBJ2-7; D gene: .; clone size: few; V gene: TRBV20-1; CDR3 DNA: TGCAGTGCTAGAGATCCTCCAGACATCTACGAGCAGTACTTC; CDR3 protein: CSARDPPDIYEQYF
J gene: TRBJ2-1; D gene: .; clone size: .; V gene: TRBV18; CDR3 DNA: TGTGCCAGCTCACCATTACCAACAGGGACGGATGAGCAGTTCTTC; CDR3 protein: CASSPLPTGTDEQFF
J gene: TRBJ2-3; D gene: TRBD2; clone size: .; V gene: TRBV12-3/TRBV12-4; CDR3 DNA: TGTGCCAGCTTAGCGGGATTCACAGATACGCAGTATTTT; CDR3 protein: CASLAGFTDTQYF
J gene: TRBJ2-2; D gene: .; clone size: few; V gene: TRBV28; CDR3 DNA: TGTGCCAGCAGTTTATTTGGCAGATCGAACACCGGGGAGCTGTTTTTT; CDR3 protein: CASSLFGRSNTGELFF
J gene: TRBJ2-3; D gene: TRBD2; clone size: many; V gene: TRBV5-4; CDR3 DNA: TGTGCCAGCAGCACTAGCGGGAGCACAGATACGCAGTATTTT; CDR3 protein: CASSTSGSTDTQYF
J gene: TRBJ2-3; D gene: TRBD2; clone size: few; V gene: TRBV20-1; CDR3 DNA: TGCAGTGCTAGAGCTAGCGGGAGGTCAACGCAGTATTTT; CDR3 protein: CSARASGRSTQYF
J gene: TRBJ2-3; D gene: TRBD2; clone size: .; V gene: TRBV6-2/TRBV6-3; CDR3 DNA: TGTGCCAGCAGTTACGGTCGGGGGAGGGCCTCGGATACGCAGTATTTT; CDR3 protein: CASSYGRGRASDTQYF
J gene: TRBJ2-6; D gene: .; clone size: .; V gene: TRBV19; CDR3 DNA: TGTGCCAGTAGTAAGAATCAACGCCCCTCTGGGGCCAACGTCCTGACTTTC; CDR3 protein: CASSKNQRPSGANVLTF
J gene: TRBJ2-1; D gene: TRBD2; clone size: few; V gene: TRBV20-1; CDR3 DNA: TGCAGTGCCGACACTAGCGTGTCCTACAATGAGCAGTTCTTC; CDR3 protein: CSADTSVSYNEQFF
J gene: TRBJ2-1; D gene: TRBD2; clone size: .; V gene: TRBV20-1; CDR3 DNA: TGCAGTGCTAGAGATAGGGCTAGCGGGTATACAATAGAGCAGTTCTTC; CDR3 protein: CSARDRASGYTIEQFF
J gene: TRBJ1-4; D gene: .; clone size: .; V gene: TRBV5-1; CDR3 DNA: TGCGCCAGCAGCACGGGACATGCTGAAAAACTGTTTTTT; CDR3 protein: CASSTGHAEKLFF
J gene: TRBJ1-5; D gene: .; clone size: .; V gene: TRBV6-1; CDR3 DNA: TGTGCCAGCAGAATAGACAGATATAGCAATCAGCCCCAGCATTTT; CDR3 protein: CASRIDRYSNQPQHF
J gene: TRBJ1-1; D gene: .; clone size: few; V gene: TRBV12-3/TRBV12-4; CDR3 DNA: TGTGCCAGCGCGGGGGGCCTGAACACTGAAGCTTTCTTT; CDR3 protein: CASAGGLNTEAFF
J gene: TRBJ1-2; D gene: .; clone size: few; V gene: TRBV6-1; CDR3 DNA: TGTGCCAGCAGACTACGCGGAGACTATGGCTACACCTTC; CDR3 protein: CASRLRGDYGYTF
J gene: TRBJ1-2; D gene: TRBD1; clone size: .; V gene: TRBV12-3/TRBV12-4; CDR3 DNA: TGTGCCAGCAGTCCGGGACAGGGGGCGACTGGCTACACCTTC; CDR3 protein: CASSPGQGATGYTF
J gene: TRBJ1-1; D gene: .; clone size: few; V gene: TRBV7-3; CDR3 DNA: TGTGCCAGCAGCTTAACGGCGGGATGGGGTGTGGGCACTGAAGCTTTCTTT; CDR3 protein: CASSLTAGWGVGTEAFF
J gene: TRBJ2-3; D gene: .; clone size: .; V gene: TRBV11-1; CDR3 DNA: TGTGCCAGCAGCTGGCCTTCAAAACGGGGAACGGAAAGCACAGATACGCAGTATTTT; CDR3 protein: CASSWPSKRGTESTDTQYF
J gene: TRBJ1-2; D gene: .; clone size: .; V gene: TRBV12-5; CDR3 DNA: TGTGCTAGTGGTTTAAACTATGGCTACACCTTC; CDR3 protein: CASGLNYGYTF
J gene: TRBJ2-3; D gene: TRBD2; clone size: .; V gene: TRBV18; CDR3 DNA: TGTGCCAGCTCACCACTAAGCGGGAGCTCAGATACGCAGTATTTT; CDR3 protein: CASSPLSGSSDTQYF
J gene: TRBJ2-1; D gene: .; clone size: many; V gene: TRBV11-1; CDR3 DNA: TGTGCCAGCAGCTCGAAGAGTCGGCAGTTCTTC; CDR3 protein: CASSSKSRQFF
J gene: TRBJ2-3; D gene: .; clone size: many; V gene: TRBV3-1; CDR3 DNA: TGTGCCAGCAGCCGGCGACGGCAGGGACTAGATACGCAGTATTTT; CDR3 protein: CASSRRRQGLDTQYF
J gene: TRBJ2-7; D gene: .; clone size: few; V gene: TRBV5-1; CDR3 DNA: TGCGCCAGCAGCTTGGCCAGGGCCGACTACGAGCAGTACTTC; CDR3 protein: CASSLARADYEQYF
J gene: TRBJ1-1; D gene: TRBD1; clone size: few; V gene: TRBV4-2; CDR3 DNA: TGTGCCAGCAGCCAATCCTGGGACAGGCAAATGAACACTGAAGCTTTCTTT; CDR3 protein: CASSQSWDRQMNTEAFF